This T cell receptor beta chain was observed in a study of Tregs in tolerant kidney transplant recipients (dated by TCRdb to the late 2010s). About the study as a whole: Before combined kidney and bone marrow transplantation, this study identified donor-specific regulatory T cells using TCRbeta sequencing and then followed those same cells after transplant. Several methods of expanding Tregs specific for an allogeneic donor were compared by TCRbeta repertoire sequencing in a few healthy controls.

From a lookup of the germline V gene, CDR1 and CDR2 are SNHLY and FYNNEI. Trimming accounts for 3 bases at V and 8 bases at J, while the number of junction bases matched to no gene is 3. CDR3 length: 13 amino acids, cysteine to phenylalanine. Of all the DNA, just the CDR3 is kept, 39 bases in frame from base 1. On this clone itself: The antigen it recognizes is unknown. No much larger clone exists at a distance of one base, and base qualities are not known.

Here is what the overall study found, with its caveats: Although technical replication error seemed to be minimal, the question of biological reproducibility was not addressed directly. The study was limited by small patient numbers, and the findings need validation in larger populations and under other immunosuppression protocols. Expanding Tregs with activated donor B cells appeared to identify the most biologically relevant and donor-specific TCRbeta repertoire.

Genomic DNA was extracted from sorted cells with the QIAGEN DNeasy Blood and Tissue Kit for TCRbeta CDR3 sequencing. Through immunoSEQ, high-throughput TCRbeta CDR3 sequencing was done commercially, including PCR amplification with internal controls and bias correction. In the source study's methods: A unique productive TCRbeta sequence was defined by the CDR3 nucleotide sequence when primers matched, and otherwise by the CDR3 amino acid sequence together with the Vbeta and Jbeta genes. As a correction for sorting error, sequences shared between sorted populations at a frequency ratio of 2:1 or less were discarded, and the remaining shared sequences were assigned to the higher population. Donor-reactive sequences were defined as at least 5-fold expanded in CFSE-low cells versus unstimulated cells, with frequency of at least 0.01% in CFSE-low cells. Repertoire divergence was quantified by Jensen-Shannon divergence calculated from the top 100 TCRbeta sequences ranked by frequency. For samples with multiple sequencing runs, sorting error was corrected in each run separately before the runs were combined. TCRdb mirrors the immuneACCESS table, restricted to in-frame sequences. Some clones are absent from its copies; in checked studies, under half trace to an unresolved V gene, and the reason for the others is unknown. V, J and clone size reflect that table, while D and trimming were determined from the DNA. The sample has about 240,000 clones on record, more than 65% of them singletons. The biggest ten clones account for about 0.68% of the sample.

Thawed PBMCs were FACS-sorted into unstimulated Tregs (CD4+CD25+CD127-), CD4+ non-Tregs (CD4+CD25-), CD4 cells and CD8 cells. Blood from healthy controls was obtained either as purchased buffy coats or from healthy volunteers. Healthy control blood was separated into PBMCs by Ficoll density gradient and cryopreserved, and patient PBMCs were collected both before and after transplant. The chain is made from TRBV2 and TRBJ1-2; 10 bases in the junction line up with TRBD1. This TCR came from a human donor in good health. Sequences were obtained from CD4+ T cells from blood. The CDR3 protein sequence reads: CASSDGQGDGYTF. The sequence in DNA is TGTGCCAGCAGTGATGGACAGGGGGACGGCTACACCTTC.